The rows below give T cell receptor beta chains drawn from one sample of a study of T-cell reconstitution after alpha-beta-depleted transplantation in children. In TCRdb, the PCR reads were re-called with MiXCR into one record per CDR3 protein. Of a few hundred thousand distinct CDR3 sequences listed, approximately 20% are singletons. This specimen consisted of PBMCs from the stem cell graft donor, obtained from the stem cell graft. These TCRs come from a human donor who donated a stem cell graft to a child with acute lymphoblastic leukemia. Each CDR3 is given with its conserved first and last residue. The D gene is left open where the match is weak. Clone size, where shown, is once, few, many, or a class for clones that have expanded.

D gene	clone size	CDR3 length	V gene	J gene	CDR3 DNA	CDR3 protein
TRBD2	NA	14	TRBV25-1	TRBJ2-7	TGTGCCAGTATTAGCGGGAGGAATACGGGCGAGCAGTACTTC	CASISGRNTGEQYF
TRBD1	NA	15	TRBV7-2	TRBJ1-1	TGTGCCAGCAGCTCGACAGGGGGGGCGGGCACTGAAGCTTTCTTT	CASSSTGGAGTEAFF
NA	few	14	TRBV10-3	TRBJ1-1	TGTGCCATCAGTGAGTGGAGAGGGAACACTGAAGCTTTCTTT	CAISEWRGNTEAFF
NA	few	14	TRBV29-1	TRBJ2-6	TGCAGCCCCAGGCGAGTGGCCGGGGCCAACGTCCTGACTTTC	CSPRRVAGANVLTF
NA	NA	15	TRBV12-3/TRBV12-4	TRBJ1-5	TGTGCCAGCAGTTTATGGGTTGATAGCAATCAGCCCCAGCATTTT	CASSLWVDSNQPQHF
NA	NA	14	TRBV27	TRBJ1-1	TGTGCCAGCAGTGCCTACAAAGGTTCGACTGAAGCTTTCTTT	CASSAYKGSTEAFF
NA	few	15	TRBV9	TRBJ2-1	TGTGCCAGCAGCCTTTCGGTGGGATCCTACAATGAGCAGTTCTTC	CASSLSVGSYNEQFF
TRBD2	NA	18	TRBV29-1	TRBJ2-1	TGCAGCGCCCGGAATCTAGGTCTAGCGGGAACGCGGTACAATGAGCAGTTCTTC	CSARNLGLAGTRYNEQFF
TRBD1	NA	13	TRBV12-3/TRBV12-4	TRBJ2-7	TGTGCCATCACACAGGGGGGATCCTACGAGCAGTACTTC	CAITQGGSYEQYF
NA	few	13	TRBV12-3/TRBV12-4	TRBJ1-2	TGTGCCAGCAGTTTATATGGGGCGCAGGGCTACACCTTC	CASSLYGAQGYTF
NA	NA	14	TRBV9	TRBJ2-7	TGTGCCAGCAGCGTAGAAGGCTACTCCTACGAGCAGTACTTC	CASSVEGYSYEQYF
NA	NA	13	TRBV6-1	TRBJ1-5	TGTGCCAGCAGTGAACGGGGGAGTCAGCCCCAGCATTTT	CASSERGSQPQHF
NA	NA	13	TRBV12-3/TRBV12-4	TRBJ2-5	TGTGCCAACAGCCTATCCCCCGTGGAGACCCAGTACTTC	CANSLSPVETQYF
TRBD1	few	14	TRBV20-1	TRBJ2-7	TGCAGTGCTGGGACTGGGACAGGGTACTACGAGCAGTACTTC	CSAGTGTGYYEQYF
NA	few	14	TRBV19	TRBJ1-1	TGTGCCAGTATCAAGGGGGGGGCGGCAGGAGAAGCTTTCTTT	CASIKGGAAGEAFF
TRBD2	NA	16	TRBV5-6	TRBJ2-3	TGTGCCAGCAGCTCGACTAGCGGGTCTAGCACAGATACGCAGTATTTT	CASSSTSGSSTDTQYF
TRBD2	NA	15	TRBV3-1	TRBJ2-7	TGTGCCAGCAGGCTGGGACTAGCGGGACCCTACGAGCAGTACTTC	CASRLGLAGPYEQYF
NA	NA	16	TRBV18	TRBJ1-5	TGTGCCAGCTCACCAGAAGGGTGGGCAAGCAATCAGCCCCAGCATTTT	CASSPEGWASNQPQHF
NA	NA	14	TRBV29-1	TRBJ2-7	TGCAGCGTTCCCAGGGGGGGCACAACCTACGAGCAGTACTTC	CSVPRGGTTYEQYF
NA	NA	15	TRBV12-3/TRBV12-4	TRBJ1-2	TGTGCCAGCAGTTCTCAGCTTATTGCTAACTATGGCTACACCTTC	CASSSQLIANYGYTF
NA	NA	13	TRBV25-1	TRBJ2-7	TGTGCCAGCAGTGTTTTTGTCGGGGCCGAGCAGTACTTC	CASSVFVGAEQYF
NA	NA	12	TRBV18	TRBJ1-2	TGTGCCAGCTCAGGAAGCGCCTATGGCTACACCTTC	CASSGSAYGYTF
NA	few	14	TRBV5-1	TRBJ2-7	TGCGCCAGCAGCCGGGGCGGACCAGGGGACGAGCAGTACTTC	CASSRGGPGDEQYF
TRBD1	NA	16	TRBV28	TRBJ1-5	TGTGCCACCCAGTTTTCGGCAGGGGGGAGCAATCAGCCCCAGCATTTT	CATQFSAGGSNQPQHF
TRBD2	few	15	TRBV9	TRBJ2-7	TGTGCCAGCAGCCCTGGGACTAGCGGGTCCACGGAGCAGTACTTC	CASSPGTSGSTEQYF
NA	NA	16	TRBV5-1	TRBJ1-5	TGCGCCAGCAGCTTGGGCGGGGGCCGGAGCAATCAGCCCCAGCATTTT	CASSLGGGRSNQPQHF
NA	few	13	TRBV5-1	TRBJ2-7	TGCGCCAGCAGCTTGGAAGAGGCCTACGAGCAGTACTTC	CASSLEEAYEQYF
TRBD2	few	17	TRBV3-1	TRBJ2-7	TGTGCCAGCAGCCAAGTCCCAAGTAGCGGGAGTTCCTACGAGCAGTACTTC	CASSQVPSSGSSYEQYF
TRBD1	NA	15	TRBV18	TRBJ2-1	TGTGCCAGCTCATCCGGGACAGGGTCGAGAAATGAGCAGTTCTTC	CASSSGTGSRNEQFF
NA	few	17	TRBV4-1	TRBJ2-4	TGCGCCAGCAGCCAAGAAAGGGCCAGCCTAGCCAAAAACATTCAGTACTTC	CASSQERASLAKNIQYF
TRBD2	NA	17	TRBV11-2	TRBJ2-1	TGTGCCAGCAGCTTAGAAAGGCGGAGCGGGAGTCGCAATGAGCAGTTCTTC	CASSLERRSGSRNEQFF
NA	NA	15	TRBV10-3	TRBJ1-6	TGTGCCATCAGTGATTGGGAATCCTATAATTCACCCCTCCACTTT	CAISDWESYNSPLHF
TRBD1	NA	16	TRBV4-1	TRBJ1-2	TGCGCCAGCAGCCAAGGGCTACCGGACAGGCAACATGGCTACACCTTC	CASSQGLPDRQHGYTF
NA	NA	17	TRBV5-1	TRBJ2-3	TGCGCCAGCAGCTTGGGCGGCCGACCTTTTCTCGAAGATACGCAGTATTTT	CASSLGGRPFLEDTQYF
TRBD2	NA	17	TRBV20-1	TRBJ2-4	TGCAGTGCTAGCCCCGGGAGGGGCATCAAGTCCAAAAACATTCAGTACTTC	CSASPGRGIKSKNIQYF
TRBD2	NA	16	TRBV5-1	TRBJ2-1	TGCGCCAGCAGCTTGGTGGCGGGAGCCGCCTACAATGAGCAGTTCTTC	CASSLVAGAAYNEQFF
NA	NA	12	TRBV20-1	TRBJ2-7	TGCAGTGCTACGGGACCCTCCTACGAGCAGTACTTC	CSATGPSYEQYF
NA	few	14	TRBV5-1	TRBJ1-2	TGCGCCAGCAGCTATGAGGGGTCCGGCTATGGCTACACCTTC	CASSYEGSGYGYTF
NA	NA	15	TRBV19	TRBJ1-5	TGTGCCAGTAGTATAGGAACACTCAGCAATCAGCCCCAGCATTTT	CASSIGTLSNQPQHF
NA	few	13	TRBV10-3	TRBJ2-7	TGTGCCATCTCGCGGGACCTTTCCTACGAGCAGTACTTC	CAISRDLSYEQYF
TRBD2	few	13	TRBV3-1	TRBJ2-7	TGTGCCAGTTCCGGGACTAGCGGTTACGAGCAGTACTTC	CASSGTSGYEQYF
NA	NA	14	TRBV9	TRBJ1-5	TGTGCCAGCAGCCCCGACCCGAGCAATCAGCCCCAGCATTTT	CASSPDPSNQPQHF
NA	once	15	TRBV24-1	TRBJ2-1	TGTGCCACCAGTGCTAACGAAGCGAGGCTAGTGGGGGAGTTCTTC	CATSANEARLVGEFF
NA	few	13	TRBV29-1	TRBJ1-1	TGCAGCTTCTTGGTAGGGGGGAGCACTGAAGCTTTCTTT	CSFLVGGSTEAFF
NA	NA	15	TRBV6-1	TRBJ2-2	TGTGCCAGCAGCCCCCCCGGTCTGAGGGCCGGGGAGCTGTTTTTT	CASSPPGLRAGELFF
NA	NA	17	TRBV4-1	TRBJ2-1	TGCGCCAGCAGCCAAGATCGGGTGGGACTGGACTACAATGAGCAGTTCTTC	CASSQDRVGLDYNEQFF
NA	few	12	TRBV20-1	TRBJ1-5	TGCAGTGTCAGGGCGAACAATCAGCCCCAGCATTTT	CSVRANNQPQHF
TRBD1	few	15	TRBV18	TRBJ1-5	TGTGCCAGCTCACCCCATAGGGACAGGACCCAGCCCCAGCATTTT	CASSPHRDRTQPQHF
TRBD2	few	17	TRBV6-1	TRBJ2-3	TGTGCCAGCAGTGAAATGCGGTCAGCGGGAGCGGCACATACGCAGTATTTT	CASSEMRSAGAAHTQYF
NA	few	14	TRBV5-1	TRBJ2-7	TGCGCCAGCAGCTTGGCGGGGTACCCCGACGAGCAGTACTTC	CASSLAGYPDEQYF
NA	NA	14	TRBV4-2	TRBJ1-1	TGTGCCAGCAGCCAGGCAGGGGAGACCACTGAAGCTTTCTTT	CASSQAGETTEAFF
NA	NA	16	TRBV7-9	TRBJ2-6	TGTGCCAGCAGCTTAGTACAGAACTCTGGGGCCAACGTCCTGACTTTC	CASSLVQNSGANVLTF
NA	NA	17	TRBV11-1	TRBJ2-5	TGTGCCAGCAGCTTTTCCCGTGGTGTTGGCAGACAAGAGACCCAGTACTTC	CASSFSRGVGRQETQYF